The clone carrying this TCR beta chain was seen many times. This sample was included in a study of blood T cell repertoires in COVID-19. Across the whole study: Sample material is recorded as cDNA or gDNA derived from T cells, B-cell-depleted T cells, or PBMCs.

V shed 6 bases, J shed 8 bases, and the junction held 0 bases outside the gene matches. This CDR3 is built from 11 residues. Original analysis: Researchers report that nucleated cell counts were estimated from reference gene primer amplification. Repertoires were generated with immunoSEQ multiplex PCR, while TCRdb's copy carries only in-frame clones and drops some. V, J and clone size are those of that table, while D and trimming were read from the DNA. Found here are roughly 410,000 clones, around 87% of them singletons; the top ten hold about 2.5%. Seattle patients were enrolled while actively infected and followed longitudinally.

Input material: peripheral blood. The chain links TRBV12-3 or TRBV12-4 to TRBJ1-2; 10 nucleotides line up with TRBD1. The receptor was derived from a woman aged 55 to 70 with COVID-19, enrolled during active disease. In nucleotides, the CDR3 is TGTGCCAGCAGGACAGGGGGCGGCTACACCTTC. Translation gives CASRTGGGYTF.